Each of the 13 T cell receptor beta chains below was sequenced from the same sample in a study of blood T cell repertoires in COVID-19. Profiled with immunoSEQ multiplex PCR; TCRdb holds only in-frame clones, not every one. The profile shows about 200,000 clones, 70% to 90% of them singletons. Material for sequencing was peripheral blood. The receptor set was obtained from a woman between 45 and 65 years old with active or convalescent COVID-19.

V is TRBV5-1 and J is TRBJ1-2, with a possible D match to TRBD1 (6 bases). Germline V CDR1 and CDR2: SGHRS, YFSETQ. Deletions cut 0 bases from V and 8 bases from J, with 14 bases between. This CDR3 spans 14 amino acids. The CDR3 loop reads CASSLELGRGGYTF. As DNA, the CDR3 is TGCGCCAGCAGCTTGGAGTTGGGCAGGGGAGGCTACACCTTC.

This rearrangement joins TRBV29-1 to TRBJ2-7; the D gene is possibly TRBD1 (6 bases). V was cut by 6 bases and J by 3 bases, with 15 bases left in between. This CDR3 is 13 amino acids long. Per germline, CDR1 SQVTM and CDR2 ANQGSEA. CDR3 DNA: TGCAGCGTCTCGACCGGGACACTCTACGAGCAGTACTTC. It encodes CSVSTGTLYEQYF.

CDR3 bases: TGTGCCAGCAGCCCCTACAGGGGGACTGAAGCTTTCTTT. Its translation: CASSPYRGTEAFF. The chain uses TRBV7-2 and TRBJ1-1, with 8 bases matching TRBD1. The CDR3 runs to 13 residues. V shed 5 bases and J 5 bases; nucleotides not matched to a gene: 4. Per germline, CDR1 SGHTA and CDR2 FQGNSA. Together with reference TRBV7-2 and TRBJ1-1, the CDR3 gives the full variable domain: GAGVSQSPSNKVTEKGKDVELRCDPISGHTALYWYRQSLGQGLEFLIYFQGNSAPDKSGLPSDRFSAERTGGSVSTLTIQRTQQEDSAVYLCASSPYRGTEAFFGQGTRLTVV.

The rearrangement uses TRBV6-6 and TRBJ2-3, with D perhaps TRBD1 (6 bases). The CDR3 runs 14 residues. V gave up 2 bases and J gave up 5 bases, with 11 bases separating them. Germline assignment: CDR1 MNHNY and CDR2 SVGAGI (reference sequence). Here the CDR3 reads CASSYQGQEDTQYF. The CDR3 nucleotides read TGTGCCAGCAGTTACCAGGGACAAGAAGATACGCAGTATTTT.

V gene TRBV24-1 combines with J gene TRBJ1-1, with D maybe TRBD1 (6 bases). Germline V gene sequence: CDR1 KGHDR, CDR2 SFDVKD. The ends were cut back, 0 bases at V and 1 base at J, with 8 bases in the middle. The CDR3 runs 15 residues. CDR3 bases: TGTGCCACCAGTGATTTGCAGGGGCGGAACACTGAAGCTTTCTTT. It encodes CATSDLQGRNTEAFF.

The V gene is TRBV18, the J gene TRBJ2-1; the match to TRBD1 covers 7 bases. The trim removed 4 bases at V and 8 bases at J, leaving 2 bases unmatched. The length of the CDR3 is 12 residues. The V gene's germline CDR1 is KGHSH and CDR2 LQKENI. The CDR3 region is CASSQQGDEQFF. CDR3 sequence (DNA): TGTGCCAGCTCACAGCAGGGGGATGAGCAGTTCTTC.

This rearrangement joins TRBV6-2 or TRBV6-3 to TRBJ1-1; no firm D call. The germline V and J ends were trimmed by 2 bases and 2 bases, with 3 bases remaining between them. CDR3 length equals 12 residues. Looked up from germline, CDR1 is MNHEY and CDR2 is SVGEGT. In DNA form, the CDR3 reads TGTGCCAGCAGTTACCTCAACACTGAAGCTTTCTTT. Translation: CASSYLNTEAFF.

The CDR3 region has the DNA TGTGCCAGTAATCGGCAGGGGGCGGGTGGCTACACCTTC. It codes for CASNRQGAGGYTF. The chain carries TRBV19 and TRBJ1-2; TRBD1 matches 8 bases. The length of the CDR3 is 13 residues. The trim removed 7 bases at V and 7 bases at J, leaving 8 bases unmatched. Germline CDR1 reads LNHDA; CDR2 reads SQIVND (reference sequence).

The V and J genes are TRBV6-6 and TRBJ2-3; 7 nucleotides line up with TRBD1. This CDR3 has 13 residues. With 10 bases clipped from V and 2 bases from J, the junction kept 6 bases outside the gene matches. Germline assignment: CDR1 MNHNY and CDR2 SVGAGI (reference sequence). CDR3 nucleotide sequence: TGTGCCACCCACACAGGGGTCACAGATACGCAGTATTTT. Translating it yields CATHTGVTDTQYF.

V and J are TRBV28 and TRBJ1-1; TRBD1 is a possible D gene (5 bases). CDR3 size: 16 residues. CDR1 and CDR2 (germline): MDHEN, SYDVKM. The ends were cut back, 8 bases at V and 0 bases at J, with 19 bases in the middle. For the CDR3, the DNA is TGTGCCAGCCCTTCAAGGGGCCAGATCATGAACACTGAAGCTTTCTTT. Protein: CASPSRGQIMNTEAFF.

V usage is TRBV29-1 and J usage is TRBJ2-1, with a tentative D call TRBD1 (6 bases). The CDR3 consists of 12 residues. In germline, CDR1 is SQVTM, CDR2 ANQGSEA. Deletions cut 6 bases from V and 9 bases from J, with 15 bases between. CDR3: CSVLTGLTEQFF. The DNA of the CDR3 is TGCAGCGTCCTTACAGGGTTAACTGAGCAGTTCTTC.

The chain recombines TRBV6-5 with TRBJ2-2; TRBD1 matches at 7 bases. Germline CDR1 reads MNHEY; CDR2 reads SVGAGI. The CDR3 consists of 15 residues. V trimming: 6 bases; J trimming: 4 bases; junction bases outside the gene matches: 8. CDR3 region: CASSFRQGSTGELFF. The CDR3 nucleotides read TGTGCCAGCAGCTTCCGACAGGGTAGCACCGGGGAGCTGTTTTTT.

The chain's CDR3 is CASSATGSEQYV. Written as DNA, the CDR3 is TGTGCCAGCTCAGCAACAGGGTCCGAGCAGTACGTC. The chain links TRBV18 to TRBJ2-7; tentatively, D is TRBD1 (6 bases). Trimming removed 5 bases at V and 6 bases at J, with 11 bases between. CDR1 KGHSH and CDR2 LQKENI come from the germline V gene. There are 12 residues in the CDR3.